The 21 T cell receptor beta chains below all came from one sample that was sequenced in a study of a mutant IDH1 vaccine in newly diagnosed glioma. Here immunoSEQ multiplex PCR was the method, and the copy in TCRdb shows in-frame clones only, minus some. The sample lists approximately 60,000 clones; approximately 78% were seen once. The time point was: week 23, last vaccination. Each dose delivered 300 ug of mutant IDH1 20-mer peptide subcutaneously with imiquimod. Their cognate antigens are unknown. The starting material was PBMCs, obtained from a glioma patient whose treatment included an IDH1 peptide vaccine. These receptors all stem from a woman between 40 and 50 years old with glioma. Some clones in this sample may be carry-over from other donors' samples.

CDR3 residues: CASSAPTSGGPGEQFF. CDR3 DNA sequence: TGTGCCAGCAGCGCCCCGACTAGCGGGGGACCGGGTGAGCAGTTCTTC. The genes are TRBV9 and TRBJ2-1, with TRBD2 matching 12 bases. The J segment lost 9 bases and the V segment lost 3 bases, leaving 10 bases of the junction unmatched. The CDR3 covers 16 residues. Germline CDR1 SGDLS, CDR2 YYNGEE.

The J gene is TRBJ2-7, the V gene TRBV9, with 13 bases that match TRBD2. This CDR3 spans 18 amino acids. Germline trimming cut 4 bases from V and 5 bases from J; bases unmatched to any gene: 15. Germline CDR1 is SGDLS and CDR2 is YYNGEE. The CDR3 region has the DNA TGTGCCAGCAGCAGAACCCTACTAGCGGGGGGGCCCCCCGACGAGCAGTACTTC. Residues: CASSRTLLAGGPPDEQYF.

The chain couples TRBV5-1 to TRBJ2-5; D possibly matches TRBD1 or TRBD2 (5 bases each). The V gene's germline CDR1 is SGHRS and CDR2 YFSETQ. The CDR3 sequence is 15 residues long. V was cut by 2 bases and J by 0 bases, with 11 bases left in between. The CDR3 nucleotides are TGCGCCAGCAGCTTAACGGGACGGGACCAAGAGACCCAGTACTTC. Its translation is CASSLTGRDQETQYF. Complete variable domain (other parts from reference TRBV5-1 and TRBJ2-5): KAGVTQTPRYLIKTRGQQVTLSCSPISGHRSVSWYQQTPGQGLQFLFEYFSETQRNKGNFPGRFSGRQFSNSRSEMNVSTLELGDSALYLCASSLTGRDQETQYFGPGTRLLVL.

This clone was found once. The V gene is TRBV9, the J gene TRBJ1-2; the D is unclear. Germline CDR1 SGDLS, CDR2 YYNGEE. This CDR3 spans 13 amino acids. The germline V and J ends were trimmed by 4 bases and 4 bases, with 11 bases remaining between them. CDR3: CASSSQPGYGYTF. CDR3 in DNA: TGTGCCAGCAGCTCCCAGCCAGGCTATGGCTACACCTTC.

This clone came up once. CDR3 bases: TGCGCCAGCAGCCAAGAGGGGGTAAGGGCCCACGAGGAAAAACTGTTTTTT. Protein sequence: CASSQEGVRAHEEKLFF. The chain carries TRBV4-3 and TRBJ1-4; tentatively, D is TRBD1 (5 bases). The germline V gene has CDR1 LGHNA and CDR2 YSLEER. V was pared by 0 bases and J by 8 bases, with 19 bases between. CDR3 length: 17 residues.

V is TRBV5-1 and J is TRBJ2-7, with TRBD2 identical over 12 bases. Germline trimming cut 2 bases from V and 4 bases from J; bases unmatched to any gene: 7. This CDR3 comprises 16 residues. Germline assignment: CDR1 SGHRS and CDR2 YFSETQ. CDR3 DNA: TGCGCCAGCAGCTTTTCTAGCGGGGGGGCGGCATACGAGCAGTACTTC. This sequence encodes CASSFSSGGAAYEQYF. Combining the CDR3 with reference TRBV5-1 and TRBJ2-7 gives the whole variable domain KAGVTQTPRYLIKTRGQQVTLSCSPISGHRSVSWYQQTPGQGLQFLFEYFSETQRNKGNFPGRFSGRQFSNSRSEMNVSTLELGDSALYLCASSFSSGGAAYEQYFGPGTRLTVT.

The J gene is TRBJ2-5, the V gene TRBV6-1; D perhaps matches TRBD2 (5 bases). Looked up from germline, CDR1 is MNHNS and CDR2 is SASEGT. Trimming left V 3 bases short and J 1 base short, with 12 bases between. The CDR3 is 15 amino acids. The CDR3 DNA reads TGTGCCAGCAGTGATCGCAGGACTCCCCAAGAGACCCAGTACTTC. The encoded protein is CASSDRRTPQETQYF.

The rearrangement uses TRBV5-1 and TRBJ2-1; 10 nucleotides agree with TRBD2. Germline V gene sequence: CDR1 SGHRS, CDR2 YFSETQ. The ends lost 7 bases at V and 4 bases at J; junction bases unmatched: 8. The CDR3 is 15 residues long. The CDR3 here is CASQVTSGAYNEQFF. The CDR3 bases are TGCGCCAGCCAGGTCACTAGCGGGGCATACAATGAGCAGTTCTTC. The whole variable domain, remainder taken from reference TRBV5-1 and TRBJ2-1, is KAGVTQTPRYLIKTRGQQVTLSCSPISGHRSVSWYQQTPGQGLQFLFEYFSETQRNKGNFPGRFSGRQFSNSRSEMNVSTLELGDSALYLCASQVTSGAYNEQFFGPGTRLTVL.

This clone has a handful of counts. The gene calls are TRBV10-3 and TRBJ2-5; TRBD1 might be the D (7 bases). Deletions cut 2 bases from V and 7 bases from J, with 11 bases between. The CDR3 length is 13 residues. Per the germline V gene, CDR1 is ENHRY and CDR2 is SYGVKD. CDR3 nucleotides: TGTGCCATCAGTGAGGCAGGGGGAGGGACCCAGTACTTC. This encodes CAISEAGGGTQYF.

In this sample, this clone turned up a few times. The rearrangement joins TRBV7-9 to TRBJ1-2; D is ambiguous. Trimming shortened V by 5 bases and J by 2 bases, and 6 bases separated the two germline ends. In germline, CDR1 is SEHNR, CDR2 FQNEAQ (reference sequence). This CDR3 has 12 residues. DNA for the CDR3: TGTGCCAGCAGCCCCCTCAACTATGGCTACACCTTC. Its translation: CASSPLNYGYTF.

V usage is TRBV5-4 and J usage is TRBJ1-2, with D unresolved. Germline CDR1 SGHNT, CDR2 YYREEE (reference sequence). The V gene lost 1 base and the J gene lost 2 bases, with 9 bases spanning the gap. This CDR3 is 14 amino acids long. This CDR3 reads CASSLFAENYGYTF. The CDR3 DNA reads TGTGCCAGCAGCTTGTTTGCAGAGAACTATGGCTACACCTTC.

This sequence joins TRBV9 and TRBJ2-7; 9 nucleotides align to TRBD1. CDR1 SGDLS and CDR2 YYNGEE come from the germline V gene. The J segment lost 5 bases and the V segment lost 3 bases, leaving 6 bases of the junction unmatched. This CDR3 is built from 14 residues. The chain's CDR3 is CASSARDRVDEQYF. CDR3 coding DNA: TGTGCCAGCAGCGCCCGGGACAGGGTGGACGAGCAGTACTTC.

The rearrangement links TRBV4-3 to TRBJ1-6; no reliable D call. The CDR3 loop spans 14 amino acids. V lost 0 bases to trimming and J lost 7 bases, with 7 bases between them. Germline assignment: CDR1 LGHNA and CDR2 YSLEER. CDR3 coding DNA: TGCGCCAGCAGCCAAGATCAAGTGAATTCACCCCTCCACTTT. Its protein is CASSQDQVNSPLHF.

Here the CDR3 DNA reads TGCGCCAGCAGCTTGCTAGTCAATTCTAACTATGGCTACACCTTC. It translates to CASSLLVNSNYGYTF. The chain couples TRBV5-1 to TRBJ1-2; the D is unclear. The CDR3 runs to 15 residues. In germline, CDR1 is SGHRS, CDR2 YFSETQ. V was shortened by 1 base and J by 0 bases, with 10 bases between the two germline ends. Variable domain in full (rest from reference TRBV5-1 and TRBJ1-2): KAGVTQTPRYLIKTRGQQVTLSCSPISGHRSVSWYQQTPGQGLQFLFEYFSETQRNKGNFPGRFSGRQFSNSRSEMNVSTLELGDSALYLCASSLLVNSNYGYTFGSGTRLTVV.

The V call is TRBV30, the J call TRBJ2-7; 9 nucleotides align to TRBD1. The CDR3 spans 11 residues. V was pared by 7 bases and J by 5 bases, with 3 bases of the junction left unmatched. CDR1 is GTSNPN and CDR2 is SVGIG in the germline V gene (reference sequence). As DNA, the CDR3 is TGTGCCTCGGACAGGGGCGACGAGCAGTACTTC. Amino acids: CASDRGDEQYF.

The chain combines TRBV2 with TRBJ1-2; D is unresolved. Between the trimmed V and J ends, which lost 7 bases and 7 bases, there was a span of 7 bases. The CDR3 extends over 10 amino acids. Per the germline V gene, CDR1 is SNHLY and CDR2 is FYNNEI. CDR3 nucleotides: TGTGCCAGCAAAGTGGTTGGCTACACCTTC. It codes for CASKVVGYTF.

The gene calls are TRBV14 and TRBJ1-1; D is unresolved. V was cut by 3 bases and J by 4 bases, with 21 bases left in between. There are 17 residues in the CDR3. Germline CDR1 and CDR2: SGHDN and FVKESK. The CDR3 loop is CASSQGGVQTRFTEAFF. The CDR3 DNA follows: TGTGCCAGCAGCCAGGGCGGAGTGCAGACAAGATTCACTGAAGCTTTCTTT.

The chain uses TRBV19 and TRBJ1-6; possibly TRBD1 for D (6 bases). In germline, CDR1 is LNHDA, CDR2 SQIVND (reference sequence). V dropped 1 base and J dropped 16 bases, with 14 bases sitting between them. This CDR3 region has 13 residues. CDR3 region: CASSIGTVPLLHF. DNA of the CDR3: TGTGCCAGTAGTATAGGGACAGTCCCCCTGCTCCACTTT.

The gene calls are TRBV2 and TRBJ2-3; the D gene is possibly TRBD2 (7 bases). V shed 7 bases and J shed 6 bases, with 20 bases lying between them. Germline V gene sequence: CDR1 SNHLY, CDR2 FYNNEI. The CDR3 length is 15 residues. The CDR3 region has the DNA TGTGCCAGCACCCCATGGGGGGGGCCCAGGGATACGCAGTATTTT. It translates to CASTPWGGPRDTQYF.

The chain has TRBV18 and TRBJ2-5, with D unresolved. The V end was cut by 0 bases, the J end by 5 bases, with 10 bases between. The CDR3 spans 14 residues. Germline values: CDR1 KGHSH, CDR2 LQKENI. The CDR3 spells CASSPPKGLETQYF. CDR3 coding DNA: TGTGCCAGCTCACCACCGAAAGGGTTGGAGACCCAGTACTTC.

V gene TRBV27 combines with J gene TRBJ1-5; tentative D call: TRBD1 (5 bases). V shed 5 bases and J shed 7 bases, with 15 bases lying between them. The CDR3 runs to 14 residues. CDR1 and CDR2 from the germline V gene are MNHEY and SMNVEV (reference sequence). Here the CDR3 reads CASSPRIGAQPQHF. The CDR3 region has the DNA TGTGCCAGCAGTCCGAGGATAGGGGCACAGCCCCAGCATTTT.